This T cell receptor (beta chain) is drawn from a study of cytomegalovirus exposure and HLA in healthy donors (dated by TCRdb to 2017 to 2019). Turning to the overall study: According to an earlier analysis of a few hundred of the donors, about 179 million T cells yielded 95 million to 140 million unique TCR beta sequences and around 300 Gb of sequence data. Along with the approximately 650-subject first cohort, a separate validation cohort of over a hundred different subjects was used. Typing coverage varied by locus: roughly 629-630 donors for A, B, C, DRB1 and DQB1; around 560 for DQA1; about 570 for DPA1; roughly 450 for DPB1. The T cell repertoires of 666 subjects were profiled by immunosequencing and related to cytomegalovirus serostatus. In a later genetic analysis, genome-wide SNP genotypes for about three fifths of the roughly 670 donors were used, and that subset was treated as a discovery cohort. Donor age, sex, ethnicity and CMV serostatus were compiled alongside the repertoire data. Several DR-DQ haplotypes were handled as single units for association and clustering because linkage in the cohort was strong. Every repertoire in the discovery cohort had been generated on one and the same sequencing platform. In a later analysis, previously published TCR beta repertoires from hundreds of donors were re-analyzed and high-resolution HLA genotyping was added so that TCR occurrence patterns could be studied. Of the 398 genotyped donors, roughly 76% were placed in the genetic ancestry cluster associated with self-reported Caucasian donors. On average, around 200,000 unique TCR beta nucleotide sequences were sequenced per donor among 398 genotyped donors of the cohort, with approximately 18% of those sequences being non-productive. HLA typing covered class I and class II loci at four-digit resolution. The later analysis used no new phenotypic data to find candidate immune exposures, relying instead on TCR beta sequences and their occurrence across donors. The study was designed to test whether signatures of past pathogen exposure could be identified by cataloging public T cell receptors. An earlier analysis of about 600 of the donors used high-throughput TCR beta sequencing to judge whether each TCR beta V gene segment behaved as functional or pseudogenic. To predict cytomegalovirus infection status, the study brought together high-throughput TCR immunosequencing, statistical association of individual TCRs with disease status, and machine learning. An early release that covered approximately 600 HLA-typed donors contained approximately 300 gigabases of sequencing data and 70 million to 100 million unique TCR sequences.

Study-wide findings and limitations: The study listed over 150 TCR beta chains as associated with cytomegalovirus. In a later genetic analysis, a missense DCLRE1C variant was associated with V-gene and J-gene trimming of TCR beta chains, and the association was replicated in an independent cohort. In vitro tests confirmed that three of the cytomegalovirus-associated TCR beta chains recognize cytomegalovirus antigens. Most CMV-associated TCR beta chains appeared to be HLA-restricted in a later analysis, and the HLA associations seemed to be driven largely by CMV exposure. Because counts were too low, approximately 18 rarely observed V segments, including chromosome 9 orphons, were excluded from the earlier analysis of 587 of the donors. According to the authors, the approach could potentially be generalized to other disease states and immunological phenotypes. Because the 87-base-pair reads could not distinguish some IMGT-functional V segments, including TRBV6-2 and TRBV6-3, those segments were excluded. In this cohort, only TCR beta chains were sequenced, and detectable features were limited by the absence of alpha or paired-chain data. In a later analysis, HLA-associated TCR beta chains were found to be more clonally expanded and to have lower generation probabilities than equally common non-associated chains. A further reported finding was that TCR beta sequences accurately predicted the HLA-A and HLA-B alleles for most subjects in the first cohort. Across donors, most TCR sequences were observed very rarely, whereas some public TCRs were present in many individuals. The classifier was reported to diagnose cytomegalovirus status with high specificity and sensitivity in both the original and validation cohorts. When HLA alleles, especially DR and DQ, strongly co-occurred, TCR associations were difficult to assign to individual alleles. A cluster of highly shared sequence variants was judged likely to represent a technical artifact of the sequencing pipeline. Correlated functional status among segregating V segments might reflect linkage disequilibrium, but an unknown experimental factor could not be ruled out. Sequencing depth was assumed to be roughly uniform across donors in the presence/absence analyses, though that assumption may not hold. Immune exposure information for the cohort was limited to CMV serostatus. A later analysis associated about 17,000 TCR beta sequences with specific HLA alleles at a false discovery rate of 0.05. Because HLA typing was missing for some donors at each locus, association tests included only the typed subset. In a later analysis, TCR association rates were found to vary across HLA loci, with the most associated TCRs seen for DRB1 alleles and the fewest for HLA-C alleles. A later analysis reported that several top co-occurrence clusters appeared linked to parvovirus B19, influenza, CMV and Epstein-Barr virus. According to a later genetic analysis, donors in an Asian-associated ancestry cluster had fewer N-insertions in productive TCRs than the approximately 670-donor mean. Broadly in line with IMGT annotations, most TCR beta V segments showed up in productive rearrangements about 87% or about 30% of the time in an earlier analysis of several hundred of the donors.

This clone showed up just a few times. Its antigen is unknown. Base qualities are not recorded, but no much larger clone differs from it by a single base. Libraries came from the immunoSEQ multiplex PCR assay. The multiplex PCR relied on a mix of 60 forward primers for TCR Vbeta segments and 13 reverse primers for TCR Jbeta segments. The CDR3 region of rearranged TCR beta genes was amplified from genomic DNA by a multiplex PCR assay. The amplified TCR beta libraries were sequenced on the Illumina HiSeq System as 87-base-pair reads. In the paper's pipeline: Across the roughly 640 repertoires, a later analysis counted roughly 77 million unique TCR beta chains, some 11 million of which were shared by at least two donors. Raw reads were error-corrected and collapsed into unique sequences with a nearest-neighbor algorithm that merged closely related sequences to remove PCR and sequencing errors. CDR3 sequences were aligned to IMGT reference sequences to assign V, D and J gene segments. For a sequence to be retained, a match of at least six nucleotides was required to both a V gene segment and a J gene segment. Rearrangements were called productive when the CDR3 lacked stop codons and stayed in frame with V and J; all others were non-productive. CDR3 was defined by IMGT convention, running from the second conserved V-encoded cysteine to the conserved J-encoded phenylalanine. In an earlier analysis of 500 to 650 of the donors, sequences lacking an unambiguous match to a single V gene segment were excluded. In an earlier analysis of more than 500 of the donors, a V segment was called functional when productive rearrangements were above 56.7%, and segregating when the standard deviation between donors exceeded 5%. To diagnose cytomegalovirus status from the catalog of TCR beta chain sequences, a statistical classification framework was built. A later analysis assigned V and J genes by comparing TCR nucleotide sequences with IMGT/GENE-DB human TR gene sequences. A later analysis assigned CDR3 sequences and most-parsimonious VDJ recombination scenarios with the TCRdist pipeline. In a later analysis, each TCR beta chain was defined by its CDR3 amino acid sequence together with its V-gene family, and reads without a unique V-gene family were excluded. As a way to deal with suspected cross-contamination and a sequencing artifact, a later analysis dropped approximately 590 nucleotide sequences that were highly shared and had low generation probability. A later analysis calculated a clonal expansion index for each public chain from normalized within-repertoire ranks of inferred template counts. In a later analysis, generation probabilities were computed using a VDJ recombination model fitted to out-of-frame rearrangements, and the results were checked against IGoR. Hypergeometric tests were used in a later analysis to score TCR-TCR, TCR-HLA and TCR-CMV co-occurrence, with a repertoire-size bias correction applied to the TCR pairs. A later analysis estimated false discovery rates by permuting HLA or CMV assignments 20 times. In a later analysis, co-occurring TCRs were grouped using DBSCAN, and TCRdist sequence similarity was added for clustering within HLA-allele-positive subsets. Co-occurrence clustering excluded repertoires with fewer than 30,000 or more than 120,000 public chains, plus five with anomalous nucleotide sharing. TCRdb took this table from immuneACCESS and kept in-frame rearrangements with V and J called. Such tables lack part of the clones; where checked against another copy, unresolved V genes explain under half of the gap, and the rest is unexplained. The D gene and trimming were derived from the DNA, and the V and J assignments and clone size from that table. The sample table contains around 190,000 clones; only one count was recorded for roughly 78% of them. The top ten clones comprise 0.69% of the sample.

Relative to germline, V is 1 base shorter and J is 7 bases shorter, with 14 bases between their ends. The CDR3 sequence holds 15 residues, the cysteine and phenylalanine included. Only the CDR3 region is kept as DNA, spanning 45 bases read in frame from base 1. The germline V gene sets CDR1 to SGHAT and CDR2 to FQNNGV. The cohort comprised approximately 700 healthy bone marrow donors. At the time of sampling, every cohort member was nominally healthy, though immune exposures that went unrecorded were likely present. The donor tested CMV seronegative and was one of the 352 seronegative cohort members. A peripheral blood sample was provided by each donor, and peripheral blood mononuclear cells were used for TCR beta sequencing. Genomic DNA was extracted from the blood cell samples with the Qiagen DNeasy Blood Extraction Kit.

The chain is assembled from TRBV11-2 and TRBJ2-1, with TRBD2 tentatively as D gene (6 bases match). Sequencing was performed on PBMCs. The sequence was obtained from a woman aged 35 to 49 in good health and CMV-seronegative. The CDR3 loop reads CASSLGLSGVNEQFF. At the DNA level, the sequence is TGTGCCAGCAGCTTAGGTCTTTCGGGGGTAAATGAGCAGTTCTTC.